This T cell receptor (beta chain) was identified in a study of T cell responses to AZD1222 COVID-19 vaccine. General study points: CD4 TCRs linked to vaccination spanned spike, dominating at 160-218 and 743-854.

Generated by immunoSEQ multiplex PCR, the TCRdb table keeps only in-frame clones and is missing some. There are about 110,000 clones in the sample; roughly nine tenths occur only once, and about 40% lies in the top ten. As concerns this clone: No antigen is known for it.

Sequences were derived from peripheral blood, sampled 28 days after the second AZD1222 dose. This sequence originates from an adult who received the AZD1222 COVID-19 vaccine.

The CDR3 loop reads CASRPLAGAPDTQYF. The CDR3 coding sequence is TGTGCCAGCAGACCCCTAGCGGGAGCGCCAGATACGCAGTATTTT. V gene TRBV6-5 combines with J gene TRBJ2-3, with 10 bases lining up with TRBD2. CDR1 is MNHEY, CDR2 SVGAGI, per germline. The CDR3 totals 15 residues. The ends lost 6 bases at V and 4 bases at J; junction bases unmatched: 7.